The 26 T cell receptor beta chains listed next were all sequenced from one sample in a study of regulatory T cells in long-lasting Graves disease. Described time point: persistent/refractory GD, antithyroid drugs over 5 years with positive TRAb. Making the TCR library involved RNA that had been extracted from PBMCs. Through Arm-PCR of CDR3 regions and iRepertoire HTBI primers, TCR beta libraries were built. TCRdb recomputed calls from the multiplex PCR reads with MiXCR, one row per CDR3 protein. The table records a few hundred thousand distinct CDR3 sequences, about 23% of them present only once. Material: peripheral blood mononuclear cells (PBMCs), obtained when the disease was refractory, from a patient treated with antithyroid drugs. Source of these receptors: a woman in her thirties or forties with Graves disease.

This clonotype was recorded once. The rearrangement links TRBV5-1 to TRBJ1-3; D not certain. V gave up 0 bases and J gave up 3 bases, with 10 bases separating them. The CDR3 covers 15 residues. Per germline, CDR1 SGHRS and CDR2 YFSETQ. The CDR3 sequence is CASSLGVVDGNTIYF. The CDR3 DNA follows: TGCGCCAGCAGCTTGGGGGTCGTCGATGGAAACACCATATATTTT.

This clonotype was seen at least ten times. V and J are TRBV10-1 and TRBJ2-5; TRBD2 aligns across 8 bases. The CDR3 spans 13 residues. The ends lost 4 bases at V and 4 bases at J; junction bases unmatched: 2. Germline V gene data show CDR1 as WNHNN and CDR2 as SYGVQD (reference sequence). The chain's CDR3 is CASSGGLGETQYF. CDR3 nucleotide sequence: TGCGCCAGCAGTGGGGGACTAGGAGAGACCCAGTACTTC.

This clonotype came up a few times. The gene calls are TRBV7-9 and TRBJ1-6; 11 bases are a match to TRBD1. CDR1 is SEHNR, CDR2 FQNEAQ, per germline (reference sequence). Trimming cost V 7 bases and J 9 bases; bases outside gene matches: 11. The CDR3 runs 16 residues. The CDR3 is CASTRTGGHLFSPLHF. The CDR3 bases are TGTGCCAGCACCAGGACAGGGGGCCATCTTTTTTCACCCCTCCACTTT.

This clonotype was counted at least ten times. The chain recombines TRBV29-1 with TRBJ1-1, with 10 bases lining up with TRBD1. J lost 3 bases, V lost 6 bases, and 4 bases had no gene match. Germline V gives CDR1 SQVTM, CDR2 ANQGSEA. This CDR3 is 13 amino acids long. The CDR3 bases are TGCAGCGTCGGGACAGGGGTATACACTGAAGCTTTCTTT. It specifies CSVGTGVYTEAFF.

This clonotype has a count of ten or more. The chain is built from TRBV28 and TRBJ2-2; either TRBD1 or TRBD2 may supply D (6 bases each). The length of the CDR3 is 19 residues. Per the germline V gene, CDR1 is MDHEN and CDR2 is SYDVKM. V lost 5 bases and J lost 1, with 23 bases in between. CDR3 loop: CASSPGRGRSLRNTGELFF. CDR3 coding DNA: TGTGCCAGCAGTCCGGGACGGGGGCGGTCCCTCCGGAACACCGGGGAGCTGTTTTTT. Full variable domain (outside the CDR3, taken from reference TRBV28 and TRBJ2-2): DVKVTQSSRYLVKRTGEKVFLECVQDMDHENMFWYRQDPGLGLRLIYFSYDVKMKEKGDIPEGYSVSREKKERFSLILESASTNQTSMYLCASSPGRGRSLRNTGELFFGEGSRLTVL.

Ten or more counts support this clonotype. The CDR3 loop is CATAAGQGKETQYF. The CDR3 DNA reads as TGTGCCACCGCGGCGGGACAGGGAAAAGAGACCCAGTACTTC. This sequence joins TRBV7-8 and TRBJ2-5; the match to TRBD1 covers 9 bases. Germline assignment: CDR1 SGHVS and CDR2 FQNEAQ. CDR3 length: 14 residues. Trimming cost V 10 bases and J 3 bases; bases outside gene matches: 9.

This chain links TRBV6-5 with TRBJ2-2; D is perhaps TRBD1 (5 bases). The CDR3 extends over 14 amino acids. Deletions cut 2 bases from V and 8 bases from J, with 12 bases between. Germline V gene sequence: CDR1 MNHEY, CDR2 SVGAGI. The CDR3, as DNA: TGTGCCAGCAGTTACGGCAGGGCACCGGGGGAGCTGTTTTTT. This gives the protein CASSYGRAPGELFF.

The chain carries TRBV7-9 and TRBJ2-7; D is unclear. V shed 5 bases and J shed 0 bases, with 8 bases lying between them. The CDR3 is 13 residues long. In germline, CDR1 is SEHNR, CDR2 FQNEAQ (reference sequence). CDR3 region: CASSAPSSYEQYF. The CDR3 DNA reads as TGTGCCAGCAGCGCACCTAGCTCCTACGAGCAGTACTTC. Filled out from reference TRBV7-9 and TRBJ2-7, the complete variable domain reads DTGVSQNPRHKITKRGQNVTFRCDPISEHNRLYWYRQTLGQGPEFLTYFQNEAQLEKSRLLSDRFSAERPKGSFSTLEIQRTEQGDSAMYLCASSAPSSYEQYFGPGTRLTVT.

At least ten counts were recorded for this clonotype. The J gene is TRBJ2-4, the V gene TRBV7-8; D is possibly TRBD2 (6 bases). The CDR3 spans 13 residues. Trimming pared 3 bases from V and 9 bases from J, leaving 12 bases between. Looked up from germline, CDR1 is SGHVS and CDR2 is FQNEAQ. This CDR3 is CASSLGGASIQYF. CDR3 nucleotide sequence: TGTGCCAGCAGCTTGGGGGGAGCGAGCATTCAGTACTTC.

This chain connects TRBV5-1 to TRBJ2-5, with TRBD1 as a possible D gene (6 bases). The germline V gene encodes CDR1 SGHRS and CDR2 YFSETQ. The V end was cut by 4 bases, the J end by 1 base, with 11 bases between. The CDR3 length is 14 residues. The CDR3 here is CASSAGVFQETQYF. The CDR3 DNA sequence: TGCGCCAGCAGCGCAGGGGTATTCCAAGAGACCCAGTACTTC.

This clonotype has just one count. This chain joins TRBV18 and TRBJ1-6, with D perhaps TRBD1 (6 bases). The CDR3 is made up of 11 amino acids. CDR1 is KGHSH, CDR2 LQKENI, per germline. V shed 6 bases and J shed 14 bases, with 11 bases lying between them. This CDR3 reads CASSAGESLHF. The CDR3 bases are TGTGCCAGCTCGGCAGGGGAGTCCCTCCACTTT.

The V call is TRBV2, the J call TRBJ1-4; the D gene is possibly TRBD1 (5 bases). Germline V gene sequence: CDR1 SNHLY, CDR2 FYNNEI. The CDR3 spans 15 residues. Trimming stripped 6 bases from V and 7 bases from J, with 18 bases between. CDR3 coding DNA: TGTGCCAGCAGCTCCGAGGGGTCGGCTGGTGAAAAACTGTTTTTT. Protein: CASSSEGSAGEKLFF.

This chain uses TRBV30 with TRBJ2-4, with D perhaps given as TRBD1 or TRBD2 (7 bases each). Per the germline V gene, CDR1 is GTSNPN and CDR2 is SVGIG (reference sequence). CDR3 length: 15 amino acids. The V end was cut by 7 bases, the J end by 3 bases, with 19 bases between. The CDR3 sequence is CAYDREGLGKNIQYF. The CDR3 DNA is TGTGCCTACGACAGGGAGGGTTTGGGCAAAAACATTCAGTACTTC. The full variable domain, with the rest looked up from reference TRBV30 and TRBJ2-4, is SQTIHQWPATLVQPVGSPLSLECTVEGTSNPNLYWYRQAAGRGLQLLFYSVGIGQISSEVPQNLSASRPQDRQFILSSKKLLLSDSGFYLCAYDREGLGKNIQYFGAGTRLSVL.

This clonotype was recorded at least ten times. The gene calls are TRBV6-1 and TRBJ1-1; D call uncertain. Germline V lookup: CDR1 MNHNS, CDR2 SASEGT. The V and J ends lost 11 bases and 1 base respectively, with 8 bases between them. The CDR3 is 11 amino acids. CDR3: CACRRNTEAFF. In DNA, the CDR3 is TGTGCCTGCCGACGGAACACTGAAGCTTTCTTT.

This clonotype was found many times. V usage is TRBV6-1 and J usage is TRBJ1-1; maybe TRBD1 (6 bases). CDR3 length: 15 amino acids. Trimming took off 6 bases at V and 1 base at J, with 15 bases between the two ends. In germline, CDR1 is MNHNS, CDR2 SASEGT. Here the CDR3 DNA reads TGTGCCAGCAGACGTACCGGGACACCGAACACTGAAGCTTTCTTT. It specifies CASRRTGTPNTEAFF.

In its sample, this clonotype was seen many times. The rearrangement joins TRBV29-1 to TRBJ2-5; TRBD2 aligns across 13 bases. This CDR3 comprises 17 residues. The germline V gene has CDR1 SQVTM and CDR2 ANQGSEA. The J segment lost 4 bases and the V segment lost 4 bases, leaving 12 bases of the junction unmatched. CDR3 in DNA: TGCAGCGTTGGGCAACCGGGACTAGCGGGATGGGGAGAGACCCAGTACTTC. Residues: CSVGQPGLAGWGETQYF.

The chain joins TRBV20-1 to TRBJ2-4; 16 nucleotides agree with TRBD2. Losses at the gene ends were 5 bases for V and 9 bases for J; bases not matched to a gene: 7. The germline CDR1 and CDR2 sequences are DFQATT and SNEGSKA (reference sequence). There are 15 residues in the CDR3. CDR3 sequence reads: CSAEGLAGGPGIQYF. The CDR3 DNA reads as TGCAGTGCTGAGGGACTAGCGGGAGGGCCTGGCATTCAGTACTTC.

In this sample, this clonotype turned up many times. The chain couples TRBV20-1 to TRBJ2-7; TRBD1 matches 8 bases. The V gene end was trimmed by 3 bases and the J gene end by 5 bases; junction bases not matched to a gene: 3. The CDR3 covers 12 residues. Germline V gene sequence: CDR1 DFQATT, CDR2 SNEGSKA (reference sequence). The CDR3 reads CSASRQGNEQYF. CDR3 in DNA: TGCAGTGCTAGTCGACAGGGGAACGAGCAGTACTTC.

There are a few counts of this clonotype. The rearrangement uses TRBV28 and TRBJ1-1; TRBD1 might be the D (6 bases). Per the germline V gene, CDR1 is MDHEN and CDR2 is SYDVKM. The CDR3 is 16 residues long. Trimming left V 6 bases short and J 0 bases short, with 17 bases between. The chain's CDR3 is CASSSGTLMMNTEAFF. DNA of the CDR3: TGTGCCAGCAGCTCCGGGACATTAATGATGAACACTGAAGCTTTCTTT.

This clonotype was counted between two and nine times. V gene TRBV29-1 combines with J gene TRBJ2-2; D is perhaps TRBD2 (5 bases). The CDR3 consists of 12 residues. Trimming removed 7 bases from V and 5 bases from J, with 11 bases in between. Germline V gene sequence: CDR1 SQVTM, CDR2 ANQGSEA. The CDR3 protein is CSGLIVTGELFF. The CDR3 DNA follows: TGCAGCGGACTAATAGTAACCGGGGAGCTGTTTTTT.

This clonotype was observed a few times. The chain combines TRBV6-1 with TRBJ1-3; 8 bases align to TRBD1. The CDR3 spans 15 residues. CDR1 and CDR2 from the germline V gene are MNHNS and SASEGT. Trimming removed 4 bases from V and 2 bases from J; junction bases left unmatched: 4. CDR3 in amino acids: CASSADRAPGNTIYF. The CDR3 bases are TGTGCCAGCAGTGCGGACAGGGCCCCTGGAAACACCATATATTTT.

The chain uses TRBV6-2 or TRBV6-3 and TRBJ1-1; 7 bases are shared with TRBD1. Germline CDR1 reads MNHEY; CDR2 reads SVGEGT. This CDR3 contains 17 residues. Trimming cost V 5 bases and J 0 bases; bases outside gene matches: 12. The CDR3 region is CASSTQTAGGMNTEAFF. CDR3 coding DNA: TGTGCCAGCAGTACTCAGACGGCAGGGGGGATGAACACTGAAGCTTTCTTT.

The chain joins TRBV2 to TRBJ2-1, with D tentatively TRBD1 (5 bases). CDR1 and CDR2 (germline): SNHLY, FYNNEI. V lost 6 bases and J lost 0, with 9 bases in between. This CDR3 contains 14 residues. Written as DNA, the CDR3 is TGTGCCAGCAGAGGACACATCTCCTACAATGAGCAGTTCTTC. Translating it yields CASRGHISYNEQFF. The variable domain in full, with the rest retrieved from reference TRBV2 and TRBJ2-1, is EPEVTQTPSHQVTQMGQEVILRCVPISNHLYFYWYRQILGQKVEFLVSFYNNEISEKSEIFDDQFSVERPDGSNFTLKIRSTKLEDSAMYFCASRGHISYNEQFFGPGTRLTVL.

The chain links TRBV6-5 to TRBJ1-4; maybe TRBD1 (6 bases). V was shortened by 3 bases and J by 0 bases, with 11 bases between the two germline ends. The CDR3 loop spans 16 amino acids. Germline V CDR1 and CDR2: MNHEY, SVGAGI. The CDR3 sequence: CASSYFQGPTNEKLFF. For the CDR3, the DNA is TGTGCCAGCAGTTATTTCCAGGGGCCAACTAATGAAAAACTGTTTTTT.

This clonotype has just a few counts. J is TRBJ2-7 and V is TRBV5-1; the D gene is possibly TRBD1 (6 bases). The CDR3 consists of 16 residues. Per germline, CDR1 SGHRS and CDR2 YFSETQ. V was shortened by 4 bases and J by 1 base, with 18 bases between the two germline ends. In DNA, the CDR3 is TGCGCCAGCAGCCCCCGAGGCCAGGGGACGTCCTACGAGCAGTACTTC. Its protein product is CASSPRGQGTSYEQYF.

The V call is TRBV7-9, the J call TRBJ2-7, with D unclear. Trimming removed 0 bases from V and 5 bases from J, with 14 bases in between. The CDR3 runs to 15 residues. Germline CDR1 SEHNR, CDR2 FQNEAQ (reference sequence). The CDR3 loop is CASSLATTLGHEQYF. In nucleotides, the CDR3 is TGTGCCAGCAGCTTAGCCACTACCCTCGGGCACGAGCAGTACTTC.